This T cell receptor (beta chain) comes out of a study of response to subunit inactivated influenza vaccine. General study results and limits: Seasonal influenza vaccination, on each occasion, was suggested by the authors to recruit few new T cells.

This CDR3 has 13 residues. The V and J ends lost 2 bases and 4 bases respectively, with 9 bases between them. Germline V gene lookup returns CDR1 MNHNS and CDR2 SASEGT. Remarks on this clonotype: Its specificity is unknown.

TCRdb fed the RT-PCR reads into MiXCR, producing one record per CDR3 protein. The table shows approximately 500,000 distinct CDR3 sequences, with over 10% occurring only once. Sequencing used PBMCs from blood, obtained 45 days after vaccination. The receptor was derived from a man aged 45-60 years who received an inactivated influenza vaccine. The chain couples TRBV6-1 to TRBJ2-7; possibly TRBD1 for D (5 bases). CDR3 DNA: TGTGCCAGCAGTGAATTGGGGCGTTACGAGCAGTACTTC. Its translation: CASSELGRYEQYF.